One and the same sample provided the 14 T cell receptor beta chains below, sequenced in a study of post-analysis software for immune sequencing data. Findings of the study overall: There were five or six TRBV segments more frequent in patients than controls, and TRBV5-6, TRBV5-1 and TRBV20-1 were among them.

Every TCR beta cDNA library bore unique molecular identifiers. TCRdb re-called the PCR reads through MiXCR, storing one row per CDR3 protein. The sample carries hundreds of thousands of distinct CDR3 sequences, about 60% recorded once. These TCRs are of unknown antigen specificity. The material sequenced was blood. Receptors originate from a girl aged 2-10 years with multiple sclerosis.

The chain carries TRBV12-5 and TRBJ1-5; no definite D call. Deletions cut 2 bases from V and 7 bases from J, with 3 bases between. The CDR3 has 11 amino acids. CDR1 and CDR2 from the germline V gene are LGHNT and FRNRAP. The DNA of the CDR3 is TGTGCTAGTGGTTTGTACCAGCCCCAGCATTTT. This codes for CASGLYQPQHF.

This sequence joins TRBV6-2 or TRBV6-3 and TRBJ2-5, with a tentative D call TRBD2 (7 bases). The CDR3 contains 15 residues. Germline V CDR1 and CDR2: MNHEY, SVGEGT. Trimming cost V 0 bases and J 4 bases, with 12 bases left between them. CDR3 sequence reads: CASSYSRGLGETQYF. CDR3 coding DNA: TGTGCCAGCAGTTACTCGCGGGGGCTCGGAGAGACCCAGTACTTC.

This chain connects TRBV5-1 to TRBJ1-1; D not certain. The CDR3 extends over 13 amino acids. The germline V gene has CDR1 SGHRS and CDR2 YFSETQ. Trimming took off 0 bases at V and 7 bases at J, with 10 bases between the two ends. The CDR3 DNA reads TGCGCCAGCAGCTTGGGCCGTGTAAGTGAAGCTTTCTTT. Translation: CASSLGRVSEAFF.

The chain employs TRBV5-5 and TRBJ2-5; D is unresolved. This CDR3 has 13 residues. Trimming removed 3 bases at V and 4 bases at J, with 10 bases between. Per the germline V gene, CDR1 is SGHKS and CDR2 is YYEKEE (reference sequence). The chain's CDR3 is CASSSASVETQYF. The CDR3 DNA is TGTGCCAGCAGCTCGGCCTCGGTAGAGACCCAGTACTTC.

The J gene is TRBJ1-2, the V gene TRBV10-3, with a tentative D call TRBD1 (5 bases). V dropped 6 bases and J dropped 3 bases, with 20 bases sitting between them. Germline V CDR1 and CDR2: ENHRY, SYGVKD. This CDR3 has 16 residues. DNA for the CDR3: TGTGCCATCAGGCCGTCGACAGAAGGGCCTGACTATGGCTACACCTTC. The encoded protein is CAIRPSTEGPDYGYTF.

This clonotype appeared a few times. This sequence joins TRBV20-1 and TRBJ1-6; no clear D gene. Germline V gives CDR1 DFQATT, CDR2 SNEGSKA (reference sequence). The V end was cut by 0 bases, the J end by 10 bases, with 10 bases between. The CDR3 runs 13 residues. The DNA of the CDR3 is TGCAGTGCTAGAGAGGGAGATGCCTCACCCCTCCACTTT. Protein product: CSAREGDASPLHF.

CDR3 bases: TGTGCCACCAGCCCAGGGCGGCAGTTAGCCAAAAACATTCAGTACTTC. Protein product: CATSPGRQLAKNIQYF. This chain joins TRBV15 and TRBJ2-4; D might be TRBD1 (5 bases). The CDR3 extends over 16 amino acids. V lost 5 bases and J 0 bases, leaving 14 bases between the germline ends. Germline V lookup: CDR1 LNHNV, CDR2 YYDKDF (reference sequence).

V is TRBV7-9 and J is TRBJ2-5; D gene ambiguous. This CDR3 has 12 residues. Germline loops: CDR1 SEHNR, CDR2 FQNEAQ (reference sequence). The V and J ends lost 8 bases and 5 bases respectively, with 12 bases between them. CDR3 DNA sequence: TGTGCCAGCCATGGGCTCGCGGAGACCCAGTACTTC. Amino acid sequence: CASHGLAETQYF. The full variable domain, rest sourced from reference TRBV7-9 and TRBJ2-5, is DTGVSQNPRHKITKRGQNVTFRCDPISEHNRLYWYRQTLGQGPEFLTYFQNEAQLEKSRLLSDRFSAERPKGSFSTLEIQRTEQGDSAMYLCASHGLAETQYFGPGTRLLVL.

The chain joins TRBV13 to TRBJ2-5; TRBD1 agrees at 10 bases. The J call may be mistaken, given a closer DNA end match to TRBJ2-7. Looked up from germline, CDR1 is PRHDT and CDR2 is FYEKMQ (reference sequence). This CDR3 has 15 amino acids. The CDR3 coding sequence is TGTGCCAGCAGCGTACGACAGGGGGCAAAATACGAGCAGTACTTC. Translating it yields CASSVRQGAKYEQYF.

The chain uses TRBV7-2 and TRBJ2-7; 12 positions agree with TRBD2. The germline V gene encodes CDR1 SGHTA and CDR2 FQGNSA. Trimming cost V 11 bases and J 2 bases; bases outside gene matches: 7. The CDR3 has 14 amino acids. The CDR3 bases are TGTGCCGTGCTGACTAGCGGGAGTCCCTACGAGCAGTACTTC. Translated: CAVLTSGSPYEQYF.

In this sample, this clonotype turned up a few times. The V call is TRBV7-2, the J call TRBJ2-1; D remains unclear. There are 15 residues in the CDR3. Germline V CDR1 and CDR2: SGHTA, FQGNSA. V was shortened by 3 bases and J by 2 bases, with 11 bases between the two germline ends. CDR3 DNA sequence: TGTGCCAGCAGCTTTGGCGGCGAGGCCTACAATGAGCAGTTCTTC. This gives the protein CASSFGGEAYNEQFF. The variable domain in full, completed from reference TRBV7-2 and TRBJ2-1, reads GAGVSQSPSNKVTEKGKDVELRCDPISGHTALYWYRQSLGQGLEFLIYFQGNSAPDKSGLPSDRFSAERTGGSVSTLTIQRTQQEDSAVYLCASSFGGEAYNEQFFGPGTRLTVL.

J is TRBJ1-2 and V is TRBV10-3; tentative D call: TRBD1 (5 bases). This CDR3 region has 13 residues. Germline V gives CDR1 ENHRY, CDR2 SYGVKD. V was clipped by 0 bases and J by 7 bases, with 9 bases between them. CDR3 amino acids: CAISESQGGGYTF. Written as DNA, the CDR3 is TGTGCCATCAGTGAGTCCCAGGGAGGTGGCTACACCTTC.

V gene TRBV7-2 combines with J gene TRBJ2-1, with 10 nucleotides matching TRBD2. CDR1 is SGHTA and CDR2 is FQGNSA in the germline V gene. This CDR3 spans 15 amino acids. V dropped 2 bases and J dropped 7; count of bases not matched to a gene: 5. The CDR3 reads CASSLRSGRRNEQFF. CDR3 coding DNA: TGTGCCAGCAGCTTACGTAGCGGGAGGAGGAATGAGCAGTTCTTC.

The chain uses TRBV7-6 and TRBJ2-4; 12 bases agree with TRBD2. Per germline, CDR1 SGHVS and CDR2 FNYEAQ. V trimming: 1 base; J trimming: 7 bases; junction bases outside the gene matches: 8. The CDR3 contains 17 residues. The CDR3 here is CASSLDPSGGAMNIQYF. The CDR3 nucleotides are TGTGCCAGCAGCTTAGACCCTAGCGGGGGGGCCATGAACATTCAGTACTTC.